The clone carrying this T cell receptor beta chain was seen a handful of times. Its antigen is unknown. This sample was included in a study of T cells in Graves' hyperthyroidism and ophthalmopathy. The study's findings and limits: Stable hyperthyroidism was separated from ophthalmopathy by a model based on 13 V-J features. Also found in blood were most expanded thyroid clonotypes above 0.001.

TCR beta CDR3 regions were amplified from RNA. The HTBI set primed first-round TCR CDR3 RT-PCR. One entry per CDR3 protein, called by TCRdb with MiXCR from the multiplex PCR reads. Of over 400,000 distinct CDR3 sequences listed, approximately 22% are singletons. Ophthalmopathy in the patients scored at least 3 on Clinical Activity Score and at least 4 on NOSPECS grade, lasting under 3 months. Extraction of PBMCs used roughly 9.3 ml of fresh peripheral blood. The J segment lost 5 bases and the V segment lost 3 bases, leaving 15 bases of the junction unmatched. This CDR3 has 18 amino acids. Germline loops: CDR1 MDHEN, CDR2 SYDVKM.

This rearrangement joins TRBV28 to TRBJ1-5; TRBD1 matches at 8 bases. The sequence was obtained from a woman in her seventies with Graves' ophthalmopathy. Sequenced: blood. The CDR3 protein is CASSFRVGDRSLHQPQHF. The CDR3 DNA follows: TGTGCCAGCAGTTTCAGAGTAGGGGACAGGTCCCTACATCAGCCCCAGCATTTT.